This TCR beta chain was recovered during a study of CXCR3-negative and CXCR3-positive naive CD8 T cells. Study-wide results and limits: Diversity proved comparably high across both naive subsets and much lower in memory CD8+ cells. The authors found comparable surface CD5 between naive subsets and inferred TCR strength from TRB CDR3 properties.

Note on this clonotype: No antigen is known for it.

Each TRB cDNA library was prepared by 5' RACE (with UMI labels). One entry per CDR3 protein, without DNA, is what TCRdb gives after re-calling the 5' RACE reads. The specimen's table records about 130,000 distinct CDR3 sequences. This CDR3 has 13 residues. This clonotype was sampled from a human donor in good health. Some clones in this sample may be carry-over from other donors' samples. The J gene is TRBJ2-5, the V gene TRBV12-3 or TRBV12-4; no DNA is available, so the TRBD1 call from TCRdb remains unchecked. The sequenced material came from naive CXCR3- CD8+ T cells from blood. Noted subset: CD45RO-CCR7+CD27+CD95- naive CD8+ T cells lacking CXCR3 (TNR3-). The CDR3 loop is CASRTGGLETQYF.